The present TCR beta chain was sequenced within a study of shared clonotypes between healthy human individuals. Whole-study results and caveats: Despite large depth, rarefaction showed incomplete sorted-subset sequencing. Tissue TCR repertoires likely differ from these blood-only repertoires.

A split of CD4+ cells into CD45RA+ naive and CD45RA-negative memory subsets was performed. Turning to this clone: The antigen remains unidentified.

TCRdb's table, derived via immunoSEQ multiplex PCR, lists solely in-frame clones and lacks some. There are about 1 million clones in the sample; under 80% occur only once, and about 1.5% lies in the top ten. The length of the CDR3 is 15 residues. V dropped 6 bases and J dropped 1; count of bases not matched to a gene: 4. Germline CDR1 MNHEY, CDR2 SMNVEV (reference sequence). This receptor was taken from a man younger than 30 in good health. The specimen was memory CD4+ T cells sorted from blood. Subset in this sample: CD45RA-negative fraction. The chain joins TRBV27 to TRBJ2-3, with TRBD2 matching 10 bases. In DNA form, the CDR3 reads TGTGCCAGCAGAGCGGGAGGGCTAGGCACAGATACGCAGTATTTT. This encodes CASRAGGLGTDTQYF.